This T cell receptor beta chain comes out of a study of molecular identifiers for immune sequencing clone quantification. TCRdb itself ran the PCR reads through MiXCR, one entry per CDR3 protein. Here the sample spans about 640,000 distinct CDR3 sequences, 20% being singletons. This clonotype has a count of ten or more. The source is a human donor in good health. Some libraries in this study had Jurkat cell RNA spiked in. The sample comprised naive CD8+ T cells from blood, with Jurkat cell RNA spiked in. Subset here: FACS-sorted CD8+CD4-CCR7+CD45RA+ naive T cells.

CDR3 in DNA: TGTGCCAGCAGCCCTGGACAGGCGGTTGGGCAGTACTTC. It encodes CASSPGQAVGQYF. This chain connects TRBV7-9 to TRBJ2-7; 7 bases fit TRBD1. The germline V gene encodes CDR1 SEHNR and CDR2 FQNEAQ (reference sequence). CDR3 size: 13 residues. With 5 bases clipped from V and 9 bases from J, the junction kept 10 bases outside the gene matches. The whole variable domain, filled in from reference TRBV7-9 and TRBJ2-7, reads DTGVSQNPRHKITKRGQNVTFRCDPISEHNRLYWYRQTLGQGPEFLTYFQNEAQLEKSRLLSDRFSAERPKGSFSTLEIQRTEQGDSAMYLCASSPGQAVGQYFGPGTRLTVT.